This entry lists 12 T cell receptor beta chains sequenced from one sample in a study of Ad26.COV2.S vaccination and SARS-CoV-2 variants. TCRdb's copy holds only in-frame clones and misses some; the assay was immunoSEQ multiplex PCR. Here the sample spans about 350,000 clones, around 87% being singletons. The treatment: approximately 18 received Ad26.COV2.S at low or high dose, single or two shots; 5 received placebo; per-sample allocation not given. All samples were drawn on day 63, counting from the first vaccine or placebo injection. Sequenced material: peripheral blood, taken in a trial of Ad26.COV2.S vaccine versus placebo. Receptors originate from a person aged 18-65 years who received the Ad26.COV2.S COVID-19 vaccine or a placebo.

This clone was counted only a few times. The chain is built from TRBV9 and TRBJ2-1; D not resolved. Germline V gene data show CDR1 as SGDLS and CDR2 as YYNGEE. The CDR3 runs 14 residues. V shed 0 bases and J shed 5 bases, with 9 bases lying between them. The CDR3 DNA sequence: TGTGCCAGCAGCGTAGATCCTGGGGACAATGAGCAGTTCTTC. Residues: CASSVDPGDNEQFF.

The chain employs TRBV5-4 and TRBJ1-2; 8 positions match TRBD1. Per the germline V gene, CDR1 is SGHNT and CDR2 is YYREEE (reference sequence). There are 13 residues in the CDR3. V lost 4 bases to trimming and J lost 6 bases; unmatched junction nucleotides: 5. CDR3 loop: CASSLRQGHGYTF. The CDR3 bases are TGTGCCAGCAGCCTTCGACAGGGGCATGGCTACACCTTC. The full variable domain, with the rest looked up from reference TRBV5-4 and TRBJ1-2, is ETGVTQSPTHLIKTRGQQVTLRCSSQSGHNTVSWYQQALGQGPQFIFQYYREEENGRGNFPPRFSGLQFPNYSSELNVNALELDDSALYLCASSLRQGHGYTFGSGTRLTVV.

The chain employs TRBV6-5 and TRBJ2-2, with a weak D call TRBD2 (6 bases). Per germline, CDR1 MNHEY and CDR2 SVGAGI. The V gene lost 8 bases and the J gene lost 7 bases, with 8 bases spanning the gap. This CDR3 is built from 11 residues. The CDR3 coding sequence is TGTGCCAGCCGGCGGGGCGGGGAGCTGTTTTTT. Translated, it gives CASRRGGELFF.

This rearrangement joins TRBV5-1 to TRBJ1-1; no clear D. CDR3 size: 11 residues. Trimming removed 3 bases at V and 6 bases at J, with 6 bases between. CDR1 and CDR2 (germline): SGHRS, YFSETQ. The CDR3: CASSSRAEAFF. The CDR3 DNA sequence: TGCGCCAGCAGCTCGAGGGCTGAAGCTTTCTTT.

V is TRBV4-1 and J is TRBJ2-1; D may match TRBD1 or TRBD2 (6 bases each). Germline loops: CDR1 MGHRA, CDR2 YSYEKL. The CDR3 loop spans 16 amino acids. V was clipped by 4 bases and J by 2 bases, with 15 bases between them. CDR3 protein: CASSPSEGGPYNEQFF. As DNA, the CDR3 is TGCGCCAGCAGCCCTTCCGAAGGGGGGCCCTACAATGAGCAGTTCTTC.

The rearrangement links TRBV6-1 to TRBJ1-6; D not resolved. The CDR3 length is 16 residues. V was trimmed by 0 bases and J by 0 bases, leaving 6 bases between them. CDR1 is MNHNS and CDR2 is SASEGT in the germline V gene. Here the CDR3 DNA reads TGTGCCAGCAGTGAAGCGTTGAACTCCTATAATTCACCCCTCCACTTT. Residues: CASSEALNSYNSPLHF.

This clone came up once. This chain connects TRBV7-2 to TRBJ2-2; D remains ambiguous. Deletions cut 3 bases from V and 0 bases from J, with 11 bases between. Germline CDR1 SGHTA, CDR2 FQGNSA. This CDR3 contains 16 residues. CDR3 amino acids: CASSFSPGPNTGELFF. CDR3 DNA: TGTGCCAGCAGCTTTTCCCCAGGTCCGAACACCGGGGAGCTGTTTTTT.

CDR3 amino acids: CASSLGPPTNEKLFF. The CDR3, as DNA: TGCGCCAGCAGCTTGGGGCCCCCAACTAATGAAAAACTGTTTTTT. V gene TRBV5-1 combines with J gene TRBJ1-4; D gene unclear. V shed 0 bases and J shed 0 bases, with 6 bases lying between them. In germline, CDR1 is SGHRS, CDR2 YFSETQ. The CDR3 loop spans 15 amino acids.

The chain employs TRBV5-1 and TRBJ1-2, with D possibly TRBD1 on 5 matching bases. The V gene's germline CDR1 is SGHRS and CDR2 YFSETQ. V was clipped by 0 bases and J by 4 bases, with 16 bases between them. The CDR3 totals 16 residues. CDR3 sequence: CASSLAQGTTSYGYTF. For the CDR3, the DNA is TGCGCCAGCAGCTTGGCCCAGGGAACAACCAGCTATGGCTACACCTTC.

The CDR3 here is CASSLIETDTQYF. The CDR3 bases are TGTGCCAGCAGCTTAATCGAAACAGATACGCAGTATTTT. This chain joins TRBV7-3 and TRBJ2-3; D gene unclear. Per the germline V gene, CDR1 is SGHTA and CDR2 is FQGTGA. The V and J ends lost 1 base and 3 bases respectively, with 5 bases between them. The CDR3 consists of 13 residues.

Here the CDR3 DNA reads TGCAGCGTTTGGGGCAGAAACTACGAGCAGTACTTC. Amino acid sequence: CSVWGRNYEQYF. This chain connects TRBV29-1 to TRBJ2-7; TRBD1 is a possible D gene (5 bases). CDR3 size: 12 residues. Germline CDR1 is SQVTM and CDR2 is ANQGSEA. Trimming pared 5 bases from V and 3 bases from J, leaving 11 bases between.

This clone has only a few counts. The chain employs TRBV30 and TRBJ1-3, with unresolved D. The CDR3 sequence is 14 residues long. The germline V and J ends were trimmed by 4 bases and 0 bases, with 10 bases remaining between them. Germline CDR1 reads GTSNPN; CDR2 reads SVGIG (reference sequence). The CDR3 bases are TGTGCCTGGAATGAGGGCCTCTCTGGAAACACCATATATTTT. Translated: CAWNEGLSGNTIYF. Full variable domain (outside the CDR3, taken from reference TRBV30 and TRBJ1-3): SQTIHQWPATLVQPVGSPLSLECTVEGTSNPNLYWYRQAAGRGLQLLFYSVGIGQISSEVPQNLSASRPQDRQFILSSKKLLLSDSGFYLCAWNEGLSGNTIYFGEGSWLTVV.